Listed below are T cell receptor beta chains from one sample, sequenced in a study of response to subunit inactivated influenza vaccine. TCRdb itself ran the RT-PCR reads through MiXCR, one entry per CDR3 protein. The data contain approximately 570,000 distinct CDR3 sequences, roughly 8.2% of them singletons. The sequenced sample was PBMCs from blood, obtained around 2 years after vaccination. The receptors originated from a man aged 45 to 70 who received an inactivated influenza vaccine. Both conserved end residues are part of each CDR3. D genes are given only for firm matches. Rows may omit the clone size; those that give it use once, few, many or a size class.

CATSDRQAPVNYGYTF,TGTGCCACCAGTGATCGGCAGGCGCCAGTTAACTATGGCTACACCTTC,NA,NA,TRBV24-1,TRBJ1-2
CASSMDRGRDEQYF,TGTGCCAGCAGCATGGACAGGGGGCGGGACGAGCAGTACTTC,TRBD1,NA,TRBV7-6,TRBJ2-7
CAIRPDSSGNTIYF,TGTGCCATCAGGCCGGACAGCTCTGGAAACACCATATATTTT,NA,few,TRBV10-3,TRBJ1-3
CASSFHPNTEAFF,TGTGCCAGCAGTTTTCACCCGAACACTGAAGCTTTCTTT,NA,many,TRBV12-3/TRBV12-4,TRBJ1-1
CAISQGAGNTEAFF,TGTGCCATCAGTCAGGGGGCGGGAAACACTGAAGCTTTCTTT,TRBD1,few,TRBV10-3,TRBJ1-1
CSAGEDYNQPQHF,TGCAGCGCTGGGGAGGACTACAATCAGCCCCAGCATTTT,NA,many,TRBV29-1,TRBJ1-5
CASSESRGGGGYTF,TGCGCCAGCAGTGAGTCGAGGGGCGGCGGGGGCTACACCTTC,NA,NA,TRBV10-1,TRBJ1-2
CASSLGPGLRYF,TGTGCCAGCAGCTTGGGCCCGGGACTGCGGTACTTC,NA,once,TRBV5-6,TRBJ2-7
CASSSWGGPTEAFF,TGTGCCAGCAGCTCATGGGGGGGACCCACTGAAGCTTTCTTT,NA,few,TRBV7-9,TRBJ1-1
CASSQDFQGTIEAFF,TGTGCCAGCAGCCAAGATTTTCAGGGGACGATTGAAGCTTTCTTT,NA,few,TRBV4-2,TRBJ1-1
CASRMQGQGQETQYF,TGTGCCAGCAGAATGCAGGGACAGGGACAAGAGACCCAGTACTTC,TRBD1,many,TRBV28,TRBJ2-5
CAIKGGVEQYF,TGTGCCATCAAAGGTGGGGTCGAGCAGTACTTC,NA,few,TRBV10-3,TRBJ2-7
CSVFGTREGLNNQPQHF,TGCAGCGTTTTCGGAACCAGGGAGGGGCTTAACAATCAGCCCCAGCATTTT,NA,few,TRBV29-1,TRBJ1-5
CSARENRVVGGANVLTF,TGCAGTGCTAGAGAAAACAGGGTAGTCGGTGGGGCCAACGTCCTGACTTTC,NA,few,TRBV20-1,TRBJ2-6
CASSLTSGSVYNEQFF,TGTGCCAGCAGTTTGACTAGCGGGAGTGTGTACAATGAGCAGTTCTTC,TRBD2,many,TRBV12-3/TRBV12-4,TRBJ2-1
CASSPTGSDTEAFF,TGTGCCAGCAGCCCCACAGGGTCAGACACTGAAGCTTTCTTT,NA,NA,TRBV9,TRBJ1-1
CAWSVSGGNSPLHF,TGTGCCTGGAGTGTCTCAGGGGGGAATTCACCCCTCCACTTT,TRBD1,few,TRBV30,TRBJ1-6
CASSQDSGTPNYGYTF,TGCGCCAGCAGCCAAGACTCGGGGACACCCAACTATGGCTACACCTTC,NA,many,TRBV4-3,TRBJ1-2
CASSLGQVSEAFF,TGCGCCAGCAGCTTGGGTCAGGTCTCGGAAGCTTTCTTT,NA,many,TRBV5-1,TRBJ1-1
CASSDSAPEQFF,TGTGCCAGCAGTGATTCCGCACCAGAGCAGTTCTTC,NA,few,TRBV25-1,TRBJ2-1
CASSTRWQGGMNTEAFF,TGTGCCAGCAGCACCCGATGGCAGGGGGGCATGAACACTGAAGCTTTCTTT,TRBD1,NA,TRBV6-1,TRBJ1-1
CATQGQGYEQYF,TGTGCCACCCAAGGACAAGGTTACGAGCAGTACTTC,NA,many,TRBV24-1,TRBJ2-7
CASSERSEAFF,TGTGCCAGCAGTGAAAGGTCTGAAGCTTTCTTT,NA,NA,TRBV6-1,TRBJ1-1